Listed below are T cell receptor beta chains from one sample, sequenced in a study of shared clonotypes between healthy human individuals. The table came from immunoSEQ multiplex PCR; TCRdb's copy has only in-frame clones and leaves some out. The table includes hundreds of thousands of clones, about 95% detected once. The sequenced sample consisted of naive CD8+ T cells sorted from blood. The origin of the receptors is a woman in her twenties or thirties in good health. CDR3s include the opening cysteine and the closing phenylalanine or tryptophan. D genes are given only for firm matches. Rows may omit the clone size; those that give it use once, few, many or a size class.

size: once; V: TRBV5-4; D: .; J: TRBJ1-1; DNA: TGTGCCAGCAGCTTACCGGGGGCTGAAGCTTTCTTT; CDR3: CASSLPGAEAFF
size: .; V: TRBV7-2; D: TRBD1; J: TRBJ1-2; DNA: TGTGCCAGCAGCCCAGGGGGGCCGGGGCTCCTCGATGGCTACACCTTC; CDR3: CASSPGGPGLLDGYTF
size: .; V: TRBV5-8; D: TRBD1; J: TRBJ1-5; DNA: TGTGCCAGCAGCCCCCCCGACAGGGTCGATCAGCCCCAGCATTTT; CDR3: CASSPPDRVDQPQHF
size: .; V: TRBV27; D: .; J: TRBJ2-7; DNA: TGTGCCAGCAACCACCGGGGACCGTACTACGAGCAGTACTTC; CDR3: CASNHRGPYYEQYF
size: once; V: TRBV5-4; D: .; J: TRBJ1-1; DNA: TGTGCCAGCAGCCCGAACGTTGAAGCTTTCTTT; CDR3: CASSPNVEAFF
size: few; V: TRBV27; D: TRBD1; J: TRBJ1-1; DNA: TGTGCCAGCAGTCCGGGGACAGGCATAGAAGCTTTCTTT; CDR3: CASSPGTGIEAFF
size: .; V: TRBV6-4; D: .; J: TRBJ2-1; DNA: TGTGCCAGCAGTCCCGACGGGAGCTCCTACAATGAGCAGTTCTTC; CDR3: CASSPDGSSYNEQFF
size: .; V: TRBV7-9; D: .; J: TRBJ2-3; DNA: TGTGCCAGCAGGCCGATTATGAGGGTTTACACAGATACGCAGTATTTT; CDR3: CASRPIMRVYTDTQYF
size: .; V: TRBV15; D: .; J: TRBJ1-2; DNA: TGTGCCACCAGCAGAGGTGGGGAGAACTATGGCTACACCTTC; CDR3: CATSRGGENYGYTF
size: .; V: TRBV5-1; D: .; J: TRBJ2-7; DNA: TGCGCCAGCAGCTTTGGGGACCCCACGGCCTACGAGCAGTACTTC; CDR3: CASSFGDPTAYEQYF
size: .; V: TRBV27; D: .; J: TRBJ2-1; DNA: TGTGCCAGCGGCTACCCTGTCCCCACCCTGGGGGAGAGCTCCTACAATGAGCAGTTCTTC; CDR3: CASGYPVPTLGESSYNEQFF
size: .; V: TRBV2; D: .; J: TRBJ2-1; DNA: TGTGCCAGCACTAGAAGGGGGGGACGCAACCTCTACAATGAGCAGTTCTTC; CDR3: CASTRRGGRNLYNEQFF
size: .; V: TRBV28; D: .; J: TRBJ1-5; DNA: TGTGCCAGCAGTTTATTGGCCGGGGATCAGCCCCAGCATTTT; CDR3: CASSLLAGDQPQHF